Below, 3 T cell receptor beta chains from the same sample are listed, as sequenced in a study of blood T cells in healthy people across ages. Using a J-beta primer mix together with a sample-barcoded 5' primer, a second PCR was run for about 6 to 11 cycles. TCRdb re-called the 5' RACE reads with MiXCR, one entry per CDR3 protein. The table records about 800,000 distinct CDR3 sequences, nearly 60% of them present only once. The sample taken for sequencing was blood. The receptor set was obtained from a man younger than 40 in good health.

The chain employs TRBV20-1 and TRBJ1-4; weak D call: TRBD1 (5 bases). The ends were cut back, 1 base at V and 8 bases at J, with 17 bases in the middle. The CDR3 has 15 amino acids. Looked up from germline, CDR1 is DFQATT and CDR2 is SNEGSKA (reference sequence). The CDR3 sequence: CSARVSEGRGEKLFF. CDR3 DNA: TGCAGTGCTAGAGTGTCTGAAGGTCGGGGGGAAAAACTGTTTTTT.

There are a few counts of this clonotype. This CDR3 is CASSFGRRPSYNEQFF. The CDR3, as DNA: TGTGCCAGCAGTTTTGGCCGACGCCCCTCCTACAATGAGCAGTTCTTC. The genes are TRBV12-3 or TRBV12-4 and TRBJ2-1; D gene ambiguous. V was clipped by 3 bases and J by 0 bases, with 12 bases between them. The CDR3 length is 16 residues.

This chain uses TRBV29-1 with TRBJ2-7, with D unclear. Germline V gene sequence: CDR1 SQVTM, CDR2 ANQGSEA. CDR3 length equals 14 residues. V lost 6 bases and J lost 2, with 17 bases in between. The CDR3 sequence: CSVRSPGAPYEQYF. CDR3 DNA: TGCAGCGTCCGTTCCCCGGGTGCTCCCTACGAGCAGTACTTC.